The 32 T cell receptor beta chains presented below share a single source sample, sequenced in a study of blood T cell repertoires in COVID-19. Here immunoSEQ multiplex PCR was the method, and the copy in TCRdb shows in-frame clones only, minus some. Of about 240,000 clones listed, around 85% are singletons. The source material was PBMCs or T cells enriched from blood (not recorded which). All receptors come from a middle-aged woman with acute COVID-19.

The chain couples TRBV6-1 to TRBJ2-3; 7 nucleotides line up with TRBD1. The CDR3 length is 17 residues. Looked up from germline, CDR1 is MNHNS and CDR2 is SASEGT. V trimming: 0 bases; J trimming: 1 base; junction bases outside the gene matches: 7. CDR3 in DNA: TGTGCCAGCAGTGAAGCCCCTTTCGGACAGGGCACAGATACGCAGTATTTT. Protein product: CASSEAPFGQGTDTQYF.

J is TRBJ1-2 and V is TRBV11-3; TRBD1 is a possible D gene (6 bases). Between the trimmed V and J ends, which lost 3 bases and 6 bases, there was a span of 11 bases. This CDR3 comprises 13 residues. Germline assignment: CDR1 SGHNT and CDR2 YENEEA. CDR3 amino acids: CASSFGQGHGYTF. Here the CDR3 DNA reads TGTGCCAGCAGCTTCGGCCAGGGGCATGGCTACACCTTC.

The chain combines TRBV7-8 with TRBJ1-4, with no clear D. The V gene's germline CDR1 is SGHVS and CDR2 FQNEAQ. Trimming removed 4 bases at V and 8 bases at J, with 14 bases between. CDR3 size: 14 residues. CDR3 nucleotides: TGTGCCAGCAGCTCGGACTCGGTGGAAGAAAAACTGTTTTTT. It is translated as CASSSDSVEEKLFF.

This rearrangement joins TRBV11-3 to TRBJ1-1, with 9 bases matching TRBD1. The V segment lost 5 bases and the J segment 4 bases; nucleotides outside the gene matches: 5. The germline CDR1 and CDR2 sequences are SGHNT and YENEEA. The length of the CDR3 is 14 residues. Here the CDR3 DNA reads TGTGCCAGCAGCCGGGACAGGGAGGGCACTGAAGCTTTCTTT. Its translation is CASSRDREGTEAFF.

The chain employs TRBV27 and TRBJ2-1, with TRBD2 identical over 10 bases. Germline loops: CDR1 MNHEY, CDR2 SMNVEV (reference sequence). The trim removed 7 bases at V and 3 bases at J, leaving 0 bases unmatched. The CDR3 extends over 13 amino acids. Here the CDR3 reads CASTSGGYNEQFF. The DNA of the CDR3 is TGTGCCAGCACTAGCGGGGGCTACAATGAGCAGTTCTTC.

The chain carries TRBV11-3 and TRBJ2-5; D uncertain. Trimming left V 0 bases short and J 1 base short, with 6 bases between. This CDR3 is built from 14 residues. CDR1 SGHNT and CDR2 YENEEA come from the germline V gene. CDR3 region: CASSLDPRQETQYF. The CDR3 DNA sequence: TGTGCCAGCAGCTTAGACCCCCGCCAAGAGACCCAGTACTTC.

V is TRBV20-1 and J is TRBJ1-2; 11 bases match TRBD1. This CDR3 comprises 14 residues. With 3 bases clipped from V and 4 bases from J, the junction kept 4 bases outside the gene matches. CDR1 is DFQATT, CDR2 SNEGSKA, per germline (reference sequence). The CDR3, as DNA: TGCAGTGCTAGTTGGGGGACAGGGGGCTATGGCTACACCTTC. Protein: CSASWGTGGYGYTF.

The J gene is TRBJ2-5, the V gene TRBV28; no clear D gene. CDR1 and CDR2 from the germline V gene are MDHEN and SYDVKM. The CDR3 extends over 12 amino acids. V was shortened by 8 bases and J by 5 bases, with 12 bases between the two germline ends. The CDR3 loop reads CASGARRETQYF. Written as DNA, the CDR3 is TGTGCCAGCGGAGCCCGTCGGGAGACCCAGTACTTC.

CDR3 nucleotide sequence: TGCAGCGTTGAAGGAGGATCAAGACAGGGCTATGGCTACACCTTC. It is translated as CSVEGGSRQGYGYTF. This chain links TRBV29-1 with TRBJ1-2, with 7 bases that match TRBD1. The CDR3 totals 15 residues. The V gene end was trimmed by 1 base and the J gene end by 4 bases; junction bases not matched to a gene: 9. Germline V gene sequence: CDR1 SQVTM, CDR2 ANQGSEA.

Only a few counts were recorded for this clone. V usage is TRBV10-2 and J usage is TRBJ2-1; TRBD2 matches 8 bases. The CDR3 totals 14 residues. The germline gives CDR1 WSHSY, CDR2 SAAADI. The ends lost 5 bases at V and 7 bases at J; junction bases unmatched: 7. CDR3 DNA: TGCGCCAGCAGTAAGAGCGGGAGAACGAATGAGCAGTTCTTC. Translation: CASSKSGRTNEQFF.

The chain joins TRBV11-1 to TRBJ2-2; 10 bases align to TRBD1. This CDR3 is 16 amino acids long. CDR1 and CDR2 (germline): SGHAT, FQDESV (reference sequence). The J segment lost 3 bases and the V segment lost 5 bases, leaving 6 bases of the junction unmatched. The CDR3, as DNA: TGTGCCAGCAGCACCCGGGACAGGGGTTACACCGGGGAGCTGTTTTTT. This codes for CASSTRDRGYTGELFF.

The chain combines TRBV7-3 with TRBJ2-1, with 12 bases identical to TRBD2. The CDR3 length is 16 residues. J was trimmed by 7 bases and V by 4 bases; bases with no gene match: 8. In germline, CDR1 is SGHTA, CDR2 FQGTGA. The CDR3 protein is CASSSRTSGRRNEQFF. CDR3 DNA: TGTGCCAGCAGCTCAAGAACTAGCGGGAGGCGTAATGAGCAGTTCTTC.

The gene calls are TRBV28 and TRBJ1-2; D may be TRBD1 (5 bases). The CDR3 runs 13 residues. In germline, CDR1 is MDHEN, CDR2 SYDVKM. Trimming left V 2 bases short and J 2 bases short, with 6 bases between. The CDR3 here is CASSLGGNYGYTF. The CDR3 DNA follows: TGTGCCAGCAGTTTAGGGGGGAACTATGGCTACACCTTC.

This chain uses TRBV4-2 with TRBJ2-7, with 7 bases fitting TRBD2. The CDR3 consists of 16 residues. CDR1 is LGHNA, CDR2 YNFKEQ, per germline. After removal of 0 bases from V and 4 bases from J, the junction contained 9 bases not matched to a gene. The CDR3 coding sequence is TGTGCCAGCAGCCAAGATTGGACGGGAGGAGTTTACGAGCAGTACTTC. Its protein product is CASSQDWTGGVYEQYF.

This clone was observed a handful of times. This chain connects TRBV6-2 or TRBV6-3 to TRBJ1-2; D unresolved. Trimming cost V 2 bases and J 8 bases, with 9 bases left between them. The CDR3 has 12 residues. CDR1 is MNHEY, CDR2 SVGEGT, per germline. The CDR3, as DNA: TGTGCCAGCAGTTACGGAAGCGGGGGCTACACCTTC. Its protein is CASSYGSGGYTF.

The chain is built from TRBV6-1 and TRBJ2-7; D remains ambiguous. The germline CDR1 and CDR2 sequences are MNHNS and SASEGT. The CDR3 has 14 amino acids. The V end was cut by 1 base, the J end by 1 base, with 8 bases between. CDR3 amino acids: CASSEDQTSYEQYF. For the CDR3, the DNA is TGTGCCAGCAGTGAAGACCAGACATCCTACGAGCAGTACTTC.

In DNA, the CDR3 is TGTGCCAGCAGCTTAGCCCCGGGAGGGGGGACCTACGAGCAGTACTTC. Amino acids: CASSLAPGGGTYEQYF. The chain links TRBV7-2 to TRBJ2-7; TRBD2 agrees at 8 bases. Germline values: CDR1 SGHTA, CDR2 FQGNSA. The CDR3 extends over 16 amino acids. J was trimmed by 2 bases and V by 0 bases; bases with no gene match: 6.

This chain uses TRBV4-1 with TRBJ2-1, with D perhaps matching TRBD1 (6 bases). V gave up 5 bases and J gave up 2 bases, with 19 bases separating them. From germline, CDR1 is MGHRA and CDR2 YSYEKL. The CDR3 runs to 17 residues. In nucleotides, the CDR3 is TGCGCCAGCAGCGGGCCTAGGACAGCTAGGCCCTACAATGAGCAGTTCTTC. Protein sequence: CASSGPRTARPYNEQFF.

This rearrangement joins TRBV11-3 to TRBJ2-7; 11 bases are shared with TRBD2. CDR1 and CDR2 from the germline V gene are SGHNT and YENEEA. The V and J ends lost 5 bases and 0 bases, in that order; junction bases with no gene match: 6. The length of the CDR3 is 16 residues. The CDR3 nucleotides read TGTGCCAGCAGCCACCTAGCGGGAGGAAGCTCCTACGAGCAGTACTTC. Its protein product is CASSHLAGGSSYEQYF.

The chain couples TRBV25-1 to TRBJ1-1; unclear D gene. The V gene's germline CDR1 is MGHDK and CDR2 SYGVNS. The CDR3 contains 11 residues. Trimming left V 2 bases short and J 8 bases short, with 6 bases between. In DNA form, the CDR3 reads TGTGCCAGCAGTGAACCGGGGGAAGCTTTCTTT. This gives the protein CASSEPGEAFF.

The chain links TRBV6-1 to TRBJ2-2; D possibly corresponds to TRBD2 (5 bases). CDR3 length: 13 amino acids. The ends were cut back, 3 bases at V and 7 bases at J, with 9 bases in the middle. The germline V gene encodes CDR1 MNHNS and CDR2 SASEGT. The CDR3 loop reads CASSEFRDGELFF. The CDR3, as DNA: TGTGCCAGCAGTGAGTTCCGGGACGGGGAGCTGTTTTTT.

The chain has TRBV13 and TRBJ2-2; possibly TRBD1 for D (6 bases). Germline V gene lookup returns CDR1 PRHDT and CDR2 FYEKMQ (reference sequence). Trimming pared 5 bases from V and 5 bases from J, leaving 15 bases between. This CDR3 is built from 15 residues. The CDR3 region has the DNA TGTGCCAGCAGCCCCGGGACACATTCTACCGGGGAGCTGTTTTTT. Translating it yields CASSPGTHSTGELFF.

CDR3 protein: CASSLSTGGLGTEAFF. The DNA of the CDR3 is TGCGCCAGCAGCTTGAGCACAGGGGGCTTAGGCACTGAAGCTTTCTTT. The V and J genes are TRBV5-1 and TRBJ1-1, with 9 positions matching TRBD1. CDR1 SGHRS and CDR2 YFSETQ come from the germline V gene. Trimming cost V 1 base and J 4 bases; bases outside gene matches: 8. This CDR3 has 16 residues.

CDR3 residues: CASRQGYEKLFF. Written as DNA, the CDR3 is TGTGCCAGCAGACAGGGGTATGAAAAACTGTTTTTT. The chain couples TRBV6-5 to TRBJ1-4, with TRBD1 identical over 7 bases. CDR1 MNHEY and CDR2 SVGAGI come from the germline V gene. This CDR3 contains 12 residues. Germline trimming cut 6 bases from V and 6 bases from J; bases unmatched to any gene: 1.

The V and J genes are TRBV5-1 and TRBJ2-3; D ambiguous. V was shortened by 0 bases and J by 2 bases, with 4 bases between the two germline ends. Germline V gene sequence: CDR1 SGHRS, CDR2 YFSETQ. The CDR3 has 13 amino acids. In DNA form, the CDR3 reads TGCGCCAGCAGCTTGGAATACACAGATACGCAGTATTTT. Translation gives CASSLEYTDTQYF. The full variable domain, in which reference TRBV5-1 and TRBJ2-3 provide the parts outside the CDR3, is KAGVTQTPRYLIKTRGQQVTLSCSPISGHRSVSWYQQTPGQGLQFLFEYFSETQRNKGNFPGRFSGRQFSNSRSEMNVSTLELGDSALYLCASSLEYTDTQYFGPGTRLTVL.

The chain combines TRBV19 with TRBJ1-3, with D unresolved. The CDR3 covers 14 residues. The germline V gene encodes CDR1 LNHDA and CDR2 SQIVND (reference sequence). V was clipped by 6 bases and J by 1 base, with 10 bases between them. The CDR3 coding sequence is TGTGCCAGTAGCCTCGGGGATTCTGGAAACACCATATATTTT. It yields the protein CASSLGDSGNTIYF.

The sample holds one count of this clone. CDR3 DNA sequence: TGTGCCAGCAGCCCACGCCTAGCGGGAGTTTCCGGGGAGCTGTTTTTT. This codes for CASSPRLAGVSGELFF. The V and J genes are TRBV7-6 and TRBJ2-2; 10 bases map to TRBD2. This CDR3 has 16 residues. Germline assignment: CDR1 SGHVS and CDR2 FNYEAQ. Trimming cost V 5 bases and J 6 bases; bases outside gene matches: 9.

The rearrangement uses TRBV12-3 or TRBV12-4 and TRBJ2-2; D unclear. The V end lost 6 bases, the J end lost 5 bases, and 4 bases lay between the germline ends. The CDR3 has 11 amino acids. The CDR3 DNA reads TGTGCCAGCAGACAAACCGGGGAGCTGTTTTTT. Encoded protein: CASRQTGELFF.

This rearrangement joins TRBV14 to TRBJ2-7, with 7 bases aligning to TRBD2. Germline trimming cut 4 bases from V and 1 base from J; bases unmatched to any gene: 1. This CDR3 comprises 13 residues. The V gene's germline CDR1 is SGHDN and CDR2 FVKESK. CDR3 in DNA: TGTGCCAGCAGCCCGGGACTATCCTACGAGCAGTACTTC. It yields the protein CASSPGLSYEQYF.

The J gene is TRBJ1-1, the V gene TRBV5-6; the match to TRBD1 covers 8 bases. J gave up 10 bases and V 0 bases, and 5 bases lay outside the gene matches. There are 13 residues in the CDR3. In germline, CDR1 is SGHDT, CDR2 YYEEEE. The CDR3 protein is CASSLGTGRGAFF. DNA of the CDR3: TGTGCCAGCAGCTTGGGGACAGGGCGGGGAGCTTTCTTT.

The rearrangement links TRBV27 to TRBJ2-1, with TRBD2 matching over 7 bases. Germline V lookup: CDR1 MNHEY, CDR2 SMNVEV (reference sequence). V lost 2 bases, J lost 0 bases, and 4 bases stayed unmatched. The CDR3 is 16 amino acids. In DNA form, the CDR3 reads TGTGCCAGCAGTTTACTAGCGGAAAGCTCCTACAATGAGCAGTTCTTC. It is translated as CASSLLAESSYNEQFF.

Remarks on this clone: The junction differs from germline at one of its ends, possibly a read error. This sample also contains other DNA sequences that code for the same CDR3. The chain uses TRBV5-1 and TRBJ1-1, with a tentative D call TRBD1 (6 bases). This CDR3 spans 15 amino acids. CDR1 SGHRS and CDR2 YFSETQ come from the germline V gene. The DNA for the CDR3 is TGCGCCAGCAGCTTGGAGGGACACCCAAACACTGAAGCCTTCTTT. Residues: CASSLEGHPNTEAFF.